This T cell receptor (beta chain) was identified during a study of blood T cell repertoires in COVID-19. Only in-frame clones appear in the TCRdb table, and some are missing; sequencing was by immunoSEQ multiplex PCR. The sample lists some 150,000 clones; 80% were seen once. The V end lost 0 bases, the J end lost 4 bases, and 10 bases lay between the germline ends. The CDR3 loop spans 15 amino acids. The germline V gene has CDR1 MNHEY and CDR2 SVGAGI. The J gene is TRBJ2-1, the V gene TRBV6-5, with a tentative D call TRBD2 (6 bases). This receptor was identified in a man aged 55 to 70 with acute or convalescent COVID-19. Sequencing used peripheral blood. CDR3 in amino acids: CASSYSRGSYNEQFF. The CDR3 bases are TGTGCCAGCAGTTACTCGCGGGGCAGTTACAATGAGCAGTTCTTC.